These 26 T cell receptor beta chains came from one sample sequenced in a study of vaccination effects on CD4 cells after COVID-19. Antigen-specific CD4+ T cell clonotypes were called by their expansion after viral peptide-pool culture in ViraFEST. The culture ran for 10 days, and then CD4+ T cells were isolated. Vaccine recipients lacked prior SARS-CoV-2 infection and had negative nucleocapsid antibodies. The antigens these receptors bind are not known. Produced via immunoSEQ multiplex PCR; TCRdb's table is partial and in-frame only. The sample contains 70,000 to 75,000 clones, around 72% of which appear only once. The source material was CD4+ T cells from PBMCs cultured with HCoV-OC43 spike peptides, sampled before COVID-19 vaccination. Subset noted: HCoV-OC43 spike overlapping peptide pool stimulation. These receptors all stem from a human donor who received a COVID-19 vaccine.

This chain joins TRBV15 and TRBJ1-4, with TRBD1 matching over 10 bases. The trim removed 4 bases at V and 6 bases at J, leaving 5 bases unmatched. The CDR3 sequence is 15 residues long. The germline V gene encodes CDR1 LNHNV and CDR2 YYDKDF (reference sequence). For the CDR3, the DNA is TGTGCCACCAGCACCCATGGACAGGGGGATGAAAAACTGTTTTTT. This encodes CATSTHGQGDEKLFF.

The chain carries TRBV6-1 and TRBJ1-4; D may be TRBD1 (6 bases). With 0 bases removed from V and 7 bases from J, the gap between germline ends came to 15 bases. The CDR3 extends over 16 amino acids. Germline lookup yields CDR1 MNHNS and CDR2 SASEGT. CDR3 in DNA: TGTGCCAGCAGTGAAGCACCCACTACAGGGTTTGAAAAACTGTTTTTT. The encoded protein is CASSEAPTTGFEKLFF.

This chain links TRBV5-1 with TRBJ2-3; 9 nucleotides align to TRBD2. The germline gives CDR1 SGHRS, CDR2 YFSETQ. The CDR3 is 16 residues long. Unmatched junction bases numbered 8, after V lost 4 bases and J lost 2 bases. The CDR3 reads CASSTQPSGATDTQYF. For the CDR3, the DNA is TGCGCCAGCAGCACCCAACCTAGCGGGGCCACAGATACGCAGTATTTT.

The gene calls are TRBV19 and TRBJ1-6; 7 positions agree with TRBD1. J was trimmed by 7 bases and V by 6 bases; bases with no gene match: 3. This CDR3 has 13 residues. Per the germline V gene, CDR1 is LNHDA and CDR2 is SQIVND (reference sequence). CDR3: CASRWDSNSPLHF. In DNA, the CDR3 is TGTGCCAGTAGATGGGACAGCAATTCACCCCTCCACTTT.

The chain carries TRBV2 and TRBJ1-2; D is possibly TRBD1 (6 bases). The CDR3 contains 15 residues. Germline CDR1 SNHLY, CDR2 FYNNEI. Trimming removed 6 bases at V and 4 bases at J, with 18 bases between. As DNA, the CDR3 is TGTGCCAGCAGCCTCTTATCGACAGGACTCTATGGCTACACCTTC. Translation gives CASSLLSTGLYGYTF.

The chain combines TRBV5-8 with TRBJ1-5; the D gene is possibly TRBD1 (5 bases). This CDR3 contains 15 residues. Trimming stripped 1 base from V and 0 bases from J, with 8 bases between. CDR1 SGHTS and CDR2 YDEGEE come from the germline V gene. CDR3 nucleotide sequence: TGTGCCAGCAGCTTGCGCAGGGTTAGCAATCAGCCCCAGCATTTT. It codes for CASSLRRVSNQPQHF.

With respect to this clone: Other DNA sequences in this sample translate to the same CDR3. The CDR3 DNA is TGTGCCAGCTCACCACTTGGTTCCAGTTACAATGAGCAGTTCTTC. Its translation is CASSPLGSSYNEQFF. The chain employs TRBV18 and TRBJ2-1; the D is unclear. There are 15 residues in the CDR3. Germline values: CDR1 KGHSH, CDR2 LQKENI. V lost 1 base to trimming and J lost 4 bases, with 11 bases between them.

V gene TRBV5-1 combines with J gene TRBJ1-1; D unclear. Between the trimmed V and J ends, which lost 4 bases and 1 base, there was a span of 8 bases. Germline V lookup: CDR1 SGHRS, CDR2 YFSETQ. CDR3 length: 13 residues. The CDR3 region is CASSPGWNTEAFF. CDR3 DNA sequence: TGCGCCAGCAGCCCCGGGTGGAACACTGAAGCTTTCTTT.

The chain has TRBV6-5 and TRBJ1-4, with no clear D. Germline CDR1 is MNHEY and CDR2 is SVGAGI. The CDR3 runs 13 residues. The V end was cut by 4 bases, the J end by 6 bases, with 9 bases between. CDR3 DNA: TGTGCCAGCAGTTTTAGTGGCGATGAAAAACTGTTTTTT. The encoded protein is CASSFSGDEKLFF.

The chain recombines TRBV7-2 with TRBJ1-3; D not resolved. The CDR3 is 15 amino acids. Germline V gene lookup returns CDR1 SGHTA and CDR2 FQGNSA. Trimming left V 0 bases short and J 1 base short, with 7 bases between. The chain's CDR3 is CASSLAQSSGNTIYF. CDR3 bases: TGTGCCAGCAGCTTAGCCCAGTCATCTGGAAACACCATATATTTT. Drawing the rest from reference TRBV7-2 and TRBJ1-3, the complete variable domain is GAGVSQSPSNKVTEKGKDVELRCDPISGHTALYWYRQSLGQGLEFLIYFQGNSAPDKSGLPSDRFSAERTGGSVSTLTIQRTQQEDSAVYLCASSLAQSSGNTIYFGEGSWLTVV.

This chain links TRBV2 with TRBJ1-1; unclear D gene. The CDR3 extends over 13 amino acids. CDR1 is SNHLY, CDR2 FYNNEI, per germline. Trimming stripped 6 bases from V and 6 bases from J, with 14 bases between. This CDR3 reads CASRASGGPEAFF. CDR3 in DNA: TGTGCCAGCAGAGCCTCGGGTGGCCCTGAAGCTTTCTTT.

This chain links TRBV7-9 with TRBJ2-3; 7 bases align to TRBD1. The CDR3 is made up of 15 amino acids. Germline CDR1 and CDR2: SEHNR and FQNEAQ (reference sequence). Trimming removed 5 bases from V and 2 bases from J; junction bases left unmatched: 7. CDR3 in amino acids: CASSVVGQHTDTQYF. Written as DNA, the CDR3 is TGTGCCAGCAGCGTAGTGGGACAGCACACAGATACGCAGTATTTT.

The chain employs TRBV3-1 (or the pseudogene TRBV3-2) and TRBJ1-2, with 7 bases matching TRBD1. CDR1 is LGHDT, CDR2 YNNKEL, per germline (reference sequence). CDR3 size: 19 residues. The ends lost 1 base at V and 3 bases at J; junction bases unmatched: 17. The CDR3 is CASSQGALNRGALDYGYTF. CDR3 bases: TGTGCCAGCAGCCAAGGGGCCCTCAACAGGGGTGCCCTGGACTATGGCTACACCTTC.

The chain joins TRBV6-1 to TRBJ2-2; possibly TRBD2 for D (6 bases). V was trimmed by 1 base and J by 5 bases, leaving 8 bases between them. The CDR3 sequence is 14 residues long. Per germline, CDR1 MNHNS and CDR2 SASEGT. This CDR3 is CASSEGRVTGELFF. DNA of the CDR3: TGTGCCAGCAGTGAAGGGAGGGTGACCGGGGAGCTGTTTTTT.

The rearrangement joins TRBV4-1 to TRBJ1-4; D gene uncertain. The V end was cut by 0 bases, the J end by 10 bases, with 9 bases between. Per germline, CDR1 MGHRA and CDR2 YSYEKL. The CDR3 is made up of 13 amino acids. The chain's CDR3 is CASSQDSSRKLFF. In DNA, the CDR3 is TGCGCCAGCAGCCAAGATAGCTCGAGAAAACTGTTTTTT.

A word on this clone: The sample contains more than one DNA sequence encoding this CDR3. The V call is TRBV5-1, the J call TRBJ2-5, with TRBD2 identical over 11 bases. V lost 1 base to trimming and J lost 1 base; unmatched junction nucleotides: 0. Germline-derived CDR1 and CDR2 are SGHRS and YFSETQ. This CDR3 contains 15 residues. As DNA, the CDR3 is TGCGCCAGCAGCTTGACTAGCGGGGGCCAAGAGACCCAGTACTTC. This sequence encodes CASSLTSGGQETQYF. Full variable domain (outside the CDR3, taken from reference TRBV5-1 and TRBJ2-5): KAGVTQTPRYLIKTRGQQVTLSCSPISGHRSVSWYQQTPGQGLQFLFEYFSETQRNKGNFPGRFSGRQFSNSRSEMNVSTLELGDSALYLCASSLTSGGQETQYFGPGTRLLVL.

This chain connects TRBV5-6 to TRBJ1-2; D is uncertain. The CDR3 extends over 12 amino acids. Germline V gene sequence: CDR1 SGHDT, CDR2 YYEEEE. With 1 base removed from V and 5 bases from J, the gap between germline ends came to 6 bases. CDR3 in amino acids: CASSLKGYGYTF. The CDR3 coding sequence is TGTGCCAGCAGCTTGAAAGGGTATGGCTACACCTTC.

This chain links TRBV19 with TRBJ2-3; 7 bases match TRBD1. The J segment lost 1 base and the V segment lost 11 bases, leaving 9 bases of the junction unmatched. The CDR3 extends over 14 amino acids. Germline lookup yields CDR1 LNHDA and CDR2 SQIVND (reference sequence). The chain's CDR3 is CASRTGSGTDTQYF. For the CDR3, the DNA is TGTGCCTCGAGGACAGGATCCGGCACAGATACGCAGTATTTT. Drawing the rest from reference TRBV19 and TRBJ2-3, the complete variable domain is DGGITQSPKYLFRKEGQNVTLSCEQNLNHDAMYWYRQDPGQGLRLIYYSQIVNDFQKGDIAEGYSVSREKKESFPLTVTSAQKNPTAFYLCASRTGSGTDTQYFGPGTRLTVL.

The V and J genes are TRBV6-2 or TRBV6-3 and TRBJ2-7; TRBD1 matches at 7 bases. The CDR3 is made up of 15 amino acids. The junction had 6 bases not matched to a gene; V was cut back by 3 bases and J by 1 base. Germline V CDR1 and CDR2: MNHEY, SVGEGT. This CDR3 is CASSYSRGPSYEQYV. The CDR3 DNA follows: TGTGCCAGCAGTTATTCGAGGGGGCCGTCCTACGAGCAGTACGTC.

The chain combines TRBV6-5 with TRBJ1-6; D might be TRBD1 (5 bases). Germline V gene lookup returns CDR1 MNHEY and CDR2 SVGAGI. This CDR3 contains 13 residues. Trimming pared 6 bases from V and 8 bases from J, leaving 11 bases between. The CDR3 nucleotides read TGTGCCAGCAGGAGCCCGGGGGATTCACCCCTCCACTTT. Translation gives CASRSPGDSPLHF.

The chain joins TRBV7-7 to TRBJ2-5; D not certain. V was pared by 5 bases and J by 5 bases, with 12 bases between. This CDR3 region has 13 residues. Looked up from germline, CDR1 is SSHAT and CDR2 is FNYEAQ (reference sequence). This CDR3 is CASSLNLGETQYF. The CDR3 bases are TGTGCCAGCAGCCTAAACCTAGGGGAGACCCAGTACTTC.

The V call is TRBV6-1, the J call TRBJ1-1, with 8 positions matching TRBD1. This CDR3 spans 17 amino acids. CDR1 and CDR2 from the germline V gene are MNHNS and SASEGT. With 3 bases clipped from V and 2 bases from J, the junction kept 11 bases outside the gene matches. This CDR3 is CASSDLRARGQNTEAFF. The CDR3 DNA is TGTGCCAGCAGTGACTTGAGGGCCAGGGGGCAAAACACTGAAGCTTTCTTT.

This chain connects TRBV6-5 to TRBJ2-2; D unresolved. The V end was cut by 11 bases, the J end by 0 bases, with 13 bases between. CDR1 and CDR2 from the germline V gene are MNHEY and SVGAGI. The CDR3 extends over 14 amino acids. The CDR3 DNA follows: TGTGCCGCCGGCTCTAGACCGAACACCGGGGAGCTGTTTTTT. Translation: CAAGSRPNTGELFF.

The J gene is TRBJ2-5, the V gene TRBV24-1, with D perhaps TRBD2 (7 bases). This CDR3 has 13 residues. V lost 9 bases and J 4 bases, leaving 14 bases between the germline ends. Germline V CDR1 and CDR2: KGHDR, SFDVKD. The CDR3: CATSPGGAETQYF. DNA for the CDR3: TGTGCCACCTCCCCGGGGGGCGCAGAGACCCAGTACTTC.

V gene TRBV24-1 combines with J gene TRBJ2-3; 7 bases map to TRBD1. With V trimmed by 3 bases and J by 5 bases, 10 bases remained unmatched. Germline V gene data show CDR1 as KGHDR and CDR2 as SFDVKD. CDR3 size: 16 residues. The DNA of the CDR3 is TGTGCCACCAGTGATCCAACCGGGACAGTGGGAGATACGCAGTATTTT. Amino acid sequence: CATSDPTGTVGDTQYF.

The V gene is TRBV29-1, the J gene TRBJ1-1; D possibly corresponds to TRBD1 (5 bases). Trimming removed 7 bases at V and 5 bases at J, with 14 bases between. The CDR3 covers 12 residues. The germline CDR1 and CDR2 sequences are SQVTM and ANQGSEA. The CDR3 protein is CSGGLTGTEAFF. DNA of the CDR3: TGCAGCGGGGGACTCACGGGAACTGAAGCTTTCTTT. Full variable domain (rest looked up from reference TRBV29-1 and TRBJ1-1): SAVISQKPSRDICQRGTSLTIQCQVDSQVTMMFWYRQQPGQSLTLIATANQGSEATYESGFVIDKFPISRPNLTFSTLTVSNMSPEDSSIYLCSGGLTGTEAFFGQGTRLTVV.